One sample yielded the 8 T cell receptor beta chains listed below, sequenced in a study of early T cells in non-severe SARS-CoV-2 infection. TCRdb reanalysed the 5' RACE reads using MiXCR and keeps one entry per CDR3 protein. Among fewer than 65,000 distinct CDR3 sequences listed, 5.5% to 7% were seen once. The material was whole blood, obtained at baseline. The source is an adult who was a healthcare worker with PCR-confirmed SARS-CoV-2 infection or an uninfected control (not recorded which).

This clonotype was seen more than once but under ten times. V is TRBV28 and J is TRBJ2-7; D is unresolved. This CDR3 comprises 11 residues. The ends were cut back, 8 bases at V and 6 bases at J, with 11 bases in the middle. Germline CDR1 reads MDHEN; CDR2 reads SYDVKM. CDR3 region: CASCSPREQYF. The CDR3 coding sequence is TGTGCCAGCTGCTCACCCCGCGAGCAGTACTTC.

This clonotype was recorded many times. The chain links TRBV10-3 to TRBJ2-7; 9 bases agree with TRBD2. The CDR3 sequence is 15 residues long. The J segment lost 5 bases and the V segment lost 8 bases, leaving 13 bases of the junction unmatched. Germline V CDR1 and CDR2: ENHRY, SYGVKD. The CDR3 DNA reads TGTGCCATCGCCCCCACTCTAGCGGGATCCCACGAGCAGTACTTC. It yields the protein CAIAPTLAGSHEQYF.

The chain employs TRBV19 and TRBJ1-2; 8 bases are shared with TRBD1. The length of the CDR3 is 16 residues. V was clipped by 3 bases and J by 4 bases; unmatched bases: 10. The V gene's germline CDR1 is LNHDA and CDR2 SQIVND (reference sequence). CDR3 nucleotide sequence: TGTGCCAGTAGTATTTCAGCAGGGGGCTATGGCTATGGCTACACCTTC. Its protein product is CASSISAGGYGYGYTF.

This clonotype was recorded many times. The rearrangement joins TRBV24-1 to TRBJ2-3, with a weak D call TRBD1 (6 bases). Germline V gene data show CDR1 as KGHDR and CDR2 as SFDVKD. The length of the CDR3 is 12 residues. Trimming took off 6 bases at V and 6 bases at J, with 9 bases between the two ends. Here the CDR3 reads CATSSQGDTQYF. In DNA, the CDR3 is TGTGCCACCAGTTCCCAGGGGGATACGCAGTATTTT.

J is TRBJ1-1 and V is TRBV7-9; D is possibly TRBD1 (6 bases). Trimming shortened V by 5 bases and J by 7 bases, and 17 bases separated the two germline ends. CDR1 is SEHNR and CDR2 is FQNEAQ in the germline V gene (reference sequence). This CDR3 has 14 residues. CDR3 nucleotides: TGTGCCAGCAGCCCGGGAGGGGGGGCCCGTGAAGCTTTCTTT. Its protein is CASSPGGGAREAFF. Combining the CDR3 with reference TRBV7-9 and TRBJ1-1 gives the whole variable domain DTGVSQNPRHKITKRGQNVTFRCDPISEHNRLYWYRQTLGQGPEFLTYFQNEAQLEKSRLLSDRFSAERPKGSFSTLEIQRTEQGDSAMYLCASSPGGGAREAFFGQGTRLTVV.

This clonotype was detected ten times or more. The V call is TRBV30, the J call TRBJ1-3; D is uncertain. Germline V gene sequence: CDR1 GTSNPN, CDR2 SVGIG (reference sequence). CDR3 length: 14 residues. Between the trimmed V and J ends, which lost 2 bases and 6 bases, there was a span of 14 bases. The CDR3 spells CAWSPDAAENTIYF. The CDR3 bases are TGTGCCTGGAGTCCGGACGCAGCTGAAAACACCATATATTTT. The full variable domain, with the rest looked up from reference TRBV30 and TRBJ1-3, is SQTIHQWPATLVQPVGSPLSLECTVEGTSNPNLYWYRQAAGRGLQLLFYSVGIGQISSEVPQNLSASRPQDRQFILSSKKLLLSDSGFYLCAWSPDAAENTIYFGEGSWLTVV.

The CDR3 sequence: CASSVFTDTQYF. The CDR3, as DNA: TGTGCCAGCAGTGTGTTCACAGATACGCAGTATTTT. The chain carries TRBV25-1 and TRBJ2-3; D gene ambiguous. Germline V lookup: CDR1 MGHDK, CDR2 SYGVNS. The CDR3 sequence is 12 residues long. Trimming removed 4 bases at V and 2 bases at J, with 4 bases between.

This clonotype has more than one count but fewer than ten. The gene calls are TRBV28 and TRBJ1-2; D perhaps matches TRBD1 (5 bases). The V gene's germline CDR1 is MDHEN and CDR2 SYDVKM. The CDR3 runs 16 residues. V gave up 6 bases and J gave up 0 bases, with 17 bases separating them. The CDR3 is CASSPGGASTNYGYTF. As DNA, the CDR3 is TGTGCCAGCAGCCCCGGGGGTGCTTCTACTAACTATGGCTACACCTTC.